This T cell receptor (beta chain) was captured in a study of cytotoxic CD8 clonotypes in ibrutinib-treated CLL. Per germline, CDR1 SGHDN and CDR2 FVKESK. This CDR3 is 14 amino acids long. The V gene lost 5 bases and the J gene lost 3 bases, with 13 bases spanning the gap. The table came from immunoSEQ multiplex PCR; TCRdb's copy has only in-frame clones and leaves some out. The table has more than 200,000 clones, more than 70% seen once; the top ten hold 10% to 12%. The clonotype comes from a human donor with chronic lymphocytic leukemia. This chain uses TRBV14 with TRBJ1-1; possible D gene TRBD1, 6 bases. The sequencing used PBMCs, collected after 12 months of ibrutinib treatment. The CDR3 DNA sequence: TGTGCCAGCAGCGCACAGGGTTCGGACACTGAAGCTTTCTTT. Its translation is CASSAQGSDTEAFF.